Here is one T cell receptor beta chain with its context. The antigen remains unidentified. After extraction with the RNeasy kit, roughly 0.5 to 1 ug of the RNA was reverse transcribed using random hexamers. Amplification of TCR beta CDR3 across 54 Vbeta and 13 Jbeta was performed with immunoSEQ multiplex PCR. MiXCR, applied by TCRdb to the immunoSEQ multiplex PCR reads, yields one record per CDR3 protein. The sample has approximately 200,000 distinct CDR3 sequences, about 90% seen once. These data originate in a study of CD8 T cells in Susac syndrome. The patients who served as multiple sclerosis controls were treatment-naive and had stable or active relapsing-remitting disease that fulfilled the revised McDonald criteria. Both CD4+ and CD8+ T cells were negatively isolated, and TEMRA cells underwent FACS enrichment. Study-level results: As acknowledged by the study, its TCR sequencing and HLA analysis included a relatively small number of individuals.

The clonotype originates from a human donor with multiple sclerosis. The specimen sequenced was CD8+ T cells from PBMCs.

The CDR3 DNA is TGCAGCGTTGAGTGGGGGGGCTGGGCTTTCTTT. The encoded protein is CSVEWGGWAFF. The V call is TRBV29-1, the J call TRBJ1-1, with D perhaps TRBD1 (6 bases). Trimming shortened V by 3 bases and J by 11 bases, and 13 bases separated the two germline ends. The CDR3 extends over 11 amino acids. CDR1 is SQVTM, CDR2 ANQGSEA, per germline.